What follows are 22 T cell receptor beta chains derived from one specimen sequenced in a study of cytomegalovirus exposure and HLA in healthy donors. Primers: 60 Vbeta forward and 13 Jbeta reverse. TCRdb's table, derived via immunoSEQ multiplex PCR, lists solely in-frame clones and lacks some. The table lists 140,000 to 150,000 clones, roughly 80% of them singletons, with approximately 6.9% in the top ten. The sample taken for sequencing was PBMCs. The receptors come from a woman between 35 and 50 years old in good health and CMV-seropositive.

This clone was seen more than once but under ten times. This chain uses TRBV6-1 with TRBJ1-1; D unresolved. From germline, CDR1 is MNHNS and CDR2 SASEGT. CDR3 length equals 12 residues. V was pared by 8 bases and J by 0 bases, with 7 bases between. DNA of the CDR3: TGTGCCAGCGAGGTATTGAACACTGAAGCTTTCTTT. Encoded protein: CASEVLNTEAFF.

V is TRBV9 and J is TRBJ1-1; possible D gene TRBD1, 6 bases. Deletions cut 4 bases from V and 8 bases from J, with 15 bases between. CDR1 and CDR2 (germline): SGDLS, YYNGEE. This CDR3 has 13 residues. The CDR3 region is CASSQGQTTEAFF. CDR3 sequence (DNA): TGTGCCAGCAGCCAAGGACAGACTACCGAAGCTTTCTTT.

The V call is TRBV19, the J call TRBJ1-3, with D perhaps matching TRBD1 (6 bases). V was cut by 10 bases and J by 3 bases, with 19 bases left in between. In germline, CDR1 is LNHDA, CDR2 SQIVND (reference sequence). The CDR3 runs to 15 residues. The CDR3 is CATSDRGARGNTIYF. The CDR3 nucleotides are TGTGCCACCTCGGATCGGGGGGCGCGTGGAAACACCATATATTTT.

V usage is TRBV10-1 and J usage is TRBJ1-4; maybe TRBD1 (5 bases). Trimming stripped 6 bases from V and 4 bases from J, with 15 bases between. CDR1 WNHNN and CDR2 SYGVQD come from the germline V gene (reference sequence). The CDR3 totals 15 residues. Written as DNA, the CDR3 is TGCGCCAGCAGGGGGGGACGGTATTATAATGAAAAACTGTTTTTT. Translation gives CASRGGRYYNEKLFF.

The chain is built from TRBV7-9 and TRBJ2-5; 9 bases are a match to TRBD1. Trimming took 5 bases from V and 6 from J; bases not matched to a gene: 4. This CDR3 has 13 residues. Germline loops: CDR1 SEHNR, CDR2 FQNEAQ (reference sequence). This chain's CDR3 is CASSLQGAKTQYF. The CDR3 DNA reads TGTGCCAGCAGCCTACAGGGGGCGAAGACCCAGTACTTC.

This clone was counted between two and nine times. The CDR3 nucleotides are TGTGCCAGCAGGGGTCCGGGGGGGGGCTACACCTTC. It encodes CASRGPGGGYTF. The rearrangement uses TRBV28 and TRBJ1-2; possible D gene TRBD1, 5 bases. From germline, CDR1 is MDHEN and CDR2 SYDVKM. The V end lost 6 bases, the J end lost 8 bases, and 13 bases lay between the germline ends. The CDR3 totals 12 residues.

The CDR3 protein is CASSPGPGAYEQYF. The CDR3 region has the DNA TGTGCCAGCAGCCCCGGACCCGGGGCCTACGAGCAGTACTTC. The genes are TRBV9 and TRBJ2-7; possibly TRBD2 for D (5 bases). The germline CDR1 and CDR2 sequences are SGDLS and YYNGEE. CDR3 length equals 14 residues. Trimming cost V 4 bases and J 2 bases, with 13 bases left between them.

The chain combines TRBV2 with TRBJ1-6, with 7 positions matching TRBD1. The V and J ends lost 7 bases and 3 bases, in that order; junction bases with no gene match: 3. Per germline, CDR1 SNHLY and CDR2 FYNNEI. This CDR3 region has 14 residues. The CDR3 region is CASNRDSYNSPLHF. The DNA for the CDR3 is TGTGCCAGCAATCGGGACAGCTATAATTCACCCCTCCACTTT.

CDR3: CASSPDRNIQYF. In DNA, the CDR3 is TGTGCCAGCAGCCCGGACAGAAACATTCAGTACTTC. J is TRBJ2-4 and V is TRBV14; D perhaps matches TRBD1 (6 bases). Germline V gene lookup returns CDR1 SGHDN and CDR2 FVKESK. The CDR3 extends over 12 amino acids. Trimming took off 4 bases at V and 6 bases at J, with 7 bases between the two ends. Full variable domain (remainder filled in from reference TRBV14 and TRBJ2-4): EAGVTQFPSHSVIEKGQTVTLRCDPISGHDNLYWYRRVMGKEIKFLLHFVKESKQDESGMPNNRFLAERTGGTYSTLKVQPAELEDSGVYFCASSPDRNIQYFGAGTRLSVL.

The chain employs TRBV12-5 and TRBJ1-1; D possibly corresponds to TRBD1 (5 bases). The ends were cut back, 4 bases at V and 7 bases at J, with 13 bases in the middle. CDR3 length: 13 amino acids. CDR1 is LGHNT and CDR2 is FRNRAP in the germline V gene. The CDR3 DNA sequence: TGTGCTAGTGGTTGGCCCGGAGGGGTTGAAGCTTTCTTT. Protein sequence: CASGWPGGVEAFF.

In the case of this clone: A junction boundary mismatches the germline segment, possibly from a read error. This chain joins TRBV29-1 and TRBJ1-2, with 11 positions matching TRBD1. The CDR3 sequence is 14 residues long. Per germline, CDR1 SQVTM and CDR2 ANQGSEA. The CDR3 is CSVVGQGEWNGCTF. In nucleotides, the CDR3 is TGCAGCGTTGTGGGACAGGGGGAATGGAATGGCTGCACCTTC.

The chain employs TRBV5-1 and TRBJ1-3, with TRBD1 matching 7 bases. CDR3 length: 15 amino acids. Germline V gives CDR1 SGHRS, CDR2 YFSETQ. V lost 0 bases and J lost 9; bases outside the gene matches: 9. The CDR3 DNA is TGCGCCAGCAGCTTGGGAGGGGGCCTAGGCTCCACCATATATTTT. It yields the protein CASSLGGGLGSTIYF.

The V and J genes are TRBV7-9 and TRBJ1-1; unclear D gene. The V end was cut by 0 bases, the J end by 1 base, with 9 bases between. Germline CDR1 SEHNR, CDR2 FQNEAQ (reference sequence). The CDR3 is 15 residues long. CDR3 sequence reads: CASSLASRQNTEAFF. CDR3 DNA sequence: TGTGCCAGCAGCTTAGCGTCCAGGCAGAACACTGAAGCTTTCTTT.

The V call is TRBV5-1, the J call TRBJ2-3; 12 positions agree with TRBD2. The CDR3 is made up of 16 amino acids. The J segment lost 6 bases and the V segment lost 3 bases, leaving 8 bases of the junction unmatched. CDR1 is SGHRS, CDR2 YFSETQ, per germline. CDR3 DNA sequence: TGCGCCAGCAGCTCACTGACTAGCGGGGGACCGGATACGCAGTATTTT. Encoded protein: CASSSLTSGGPDTQYF.

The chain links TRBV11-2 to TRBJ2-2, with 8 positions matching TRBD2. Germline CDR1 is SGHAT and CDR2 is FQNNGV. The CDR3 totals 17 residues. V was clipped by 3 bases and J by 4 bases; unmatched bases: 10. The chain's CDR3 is CASSFRPGGVRTGELFF. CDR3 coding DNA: TGTGCCAGCAGCTTTAGGCCCGGGGGGGTACGCACCGGGGAGCTGTTTTTT.

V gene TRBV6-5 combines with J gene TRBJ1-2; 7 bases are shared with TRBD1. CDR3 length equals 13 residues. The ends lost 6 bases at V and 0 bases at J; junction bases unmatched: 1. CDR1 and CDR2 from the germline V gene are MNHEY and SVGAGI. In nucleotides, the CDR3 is TGTGCCAGCAGGGGACAGACTAACTATGGCTACACCTTC. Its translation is CASRGQTNYGYTF.

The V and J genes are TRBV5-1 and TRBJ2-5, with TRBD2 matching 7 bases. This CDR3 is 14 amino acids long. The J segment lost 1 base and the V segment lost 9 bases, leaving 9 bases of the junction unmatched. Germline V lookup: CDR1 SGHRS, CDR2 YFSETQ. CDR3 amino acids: CATNRGTTQETQYF. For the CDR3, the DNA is TGCGCCACCAACCGAGGGACTACCCAAGAGACCCAGTACTTC.

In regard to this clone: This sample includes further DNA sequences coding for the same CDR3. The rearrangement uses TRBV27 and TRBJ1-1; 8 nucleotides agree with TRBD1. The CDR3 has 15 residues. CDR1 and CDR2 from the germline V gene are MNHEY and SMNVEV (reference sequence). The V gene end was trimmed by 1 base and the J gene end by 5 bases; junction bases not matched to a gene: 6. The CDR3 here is CASSLFRGRGTEAFF. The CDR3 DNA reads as TGTGCCAGCAGTTTATTCAGGGGGCGCGGGACTGAAGCTTTCTTT.

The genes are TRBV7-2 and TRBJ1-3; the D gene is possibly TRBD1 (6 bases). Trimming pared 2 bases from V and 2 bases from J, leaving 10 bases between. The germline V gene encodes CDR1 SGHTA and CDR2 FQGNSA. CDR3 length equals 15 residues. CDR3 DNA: TGTGCCAGCAGCTTATCGTGGGGGCCTGGAAACACCATATATTTT. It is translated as CASSLSWGPGNTIYF.

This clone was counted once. This CDR3 is CASSTGGHSPLHF. Written as DNA, the CDR3 is TGTGCCAGCAGTACAGGGGGTCATTCACCCCTCCACTTT. The J gene is TRBJ1-6, the V gene TRBV6-5; the match to TRBD1 covers 8 bases. Looked up from germline, CDR1 is MNHEY and CDR2 is SVGAGI. Trimming removed 5 bases from V and 8 bases from J; junction bases left unmatched: 2. The CDR3 is 13 residues long.

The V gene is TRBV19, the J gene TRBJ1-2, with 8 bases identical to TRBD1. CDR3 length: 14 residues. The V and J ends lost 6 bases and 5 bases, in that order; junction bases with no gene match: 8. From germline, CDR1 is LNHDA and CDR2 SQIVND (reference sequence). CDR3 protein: CASSLDRGSYGYTF. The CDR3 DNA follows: TGTGCCAGTAGCCTCGACAGGGGCAGTTATGGCTACACCTTC.

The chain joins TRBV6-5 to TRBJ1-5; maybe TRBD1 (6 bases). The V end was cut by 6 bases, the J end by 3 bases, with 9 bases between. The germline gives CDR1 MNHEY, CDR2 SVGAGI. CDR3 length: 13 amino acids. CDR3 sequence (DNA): TGTGCCAGCAGACCAGGGGTCAATCAGCCCCAGCATTTT. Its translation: CASRPGVNQPQHF.